Below are 28 T cell receptor beta chains sequenced from a single sample in a study of blood T cell repertoires in COVID-19. Only in-frame clones appear in the TCRdb table, and some are missing; sequencing was by immunoSEQ multiplex PCR. This table has around 130,000 clones, around 87% appearing once. Sequences were obtained from peripheral blood. These receptors came from a human donor in a cohort sampled during active COVID-19.

This clone was seen just once. This rearrangement joins TRBV18 to TRBJ2-5; 13 nucleotides align to TRBD2. Germline lookup yields CDR1 KGHSH and CDR2 LQKENI. The CDR3 is 15 amino acids. With V trimmed by 3 bases and J by 7 bases, 5 bases remained unmatched. As DNA, the CDR3 is TGTGCCAGCTCACCGACTAGCGGGGGGCTGGTGACCCAGTACTTC. This translates into CASSPTSGGLVTQYF.

CDR3 DNA: TGCGCCAGCAGCTACAGACAGGGGTCTCTCTATGGCTACACCTTC. Encoded protein: CASSYRQGSLYGYTF. The rearrangement uses TRBV5-1 and TRBJ1-2; 8 nucleotides agree with TRBD1. The CDR3 covers 15 residues. Germline CDR1 reads SGHRS; CDR2 reads YFSETQ. The V and J ends lost 3 bases and 4 bases, in that order; junction bases with no gene match: 8.

CDR3 bases: TGCGCCAGCAGCGGAAACAGGGTAAATGGCTACACCTTC. It encodes CASSGNRVNGYTF. The J gene is TRBJ1-2, the V gene TRBV5-1; TRBD1 is a possible D gene (6 bases). This CDR3 contains 13 residues. The V and J ends lost 4 bases and 6 bases respectively, with 13 bases between them. Germline CDR1 is SGHRS and CDR2 is YFSETQ.

The chain has TRBV23-1 and TRBJ2-1; TRBD2 matches at 7 bases. TRBV23-1 is noted as an ORF with a role that remains uncertain. Trimming cost V 0 bases and J 1 base; bases outside gene matches: 3. The CDR3 sequence is 16 residues long. DNA for the CDR3: TGCGCCAGCAGTCAATCGACGGGAGGATCCTACAATGAGCAGTTCTTC. Its translation is CASSQSTGGSYNEQFF.

CDR3 DNA: TGTGCCAGCAGCCTCCGGGACAGGGAGGCTAGTGGAGCTTTCTTT. This codes for CASSLRDREASGAFF. The chain joins TRBV7-8 to TRBJ1-1; 9 bases are shared with TRBD1. CDR1 and CDR2 from the germline V gene are SGHVS and FQNEAQ. Trimming cost V 5 bases and J 10 bases; bases outside gene matches: 14. The CDR3 spans 15 residues.

V is TRBV4-2 and J is TRBJ1-4; D is uncertain. The CDR3 is 17 amino acids. Germline V CDR1 and CDR2: LGHNA, YNFKEQ. Trimming removed 4 bases from V and 5 bases from J, with 20 bases in between. The CDR3 protein is CASSPKAGGLGNEKLFF. The DNA for the CDR3 is TGTGCCAGCAGCCCCAAGGCGGGAGGGTTAGGGAATGAAAAACTGTTTTTT.

V gene TRBV11-3 combines with J gene TRBJ2-1; D gene ambiguous. Looked up from germline, CDR1 is SGHNT and CDR2 is YENEEA. V was shortened by 5 bases and J by 2 bases, with 10 bases between the two germline ends. The CDR3 consists of 14 residues. As DNA, the CDR3 is TGTGCCAGCAGCCCAACAGAGACCTACAATGAGCAGTTCTTC. This gives the protein CASSPTETYNEQFF.

V and J are TRBV19 and TRBJ1-2; D remains ambiguous. CDR1 is LNHDA and CDR2 is SQIVND in the germline V gene (reference sequence). V was cut by 1 base and J by 6 bases, with 6 bases left in between. The length of the CDR3 is 12 residues. The DNA of the CDR3 is TGTGCCAGTAGTATAGCCGGAGATGGCTACACCTTC. The encoded protein is CASSIAGDGYTF. Variable domain in full (rest from reference TRBV19 and TRBJ1-2): DGGITQSPKYLFRKEGQNVTLSCEQNLNHDAMYWYRQDPGQGLRLIYYSQIVNDFQKGDIAEGYSVSREKKESFPLTVTSAQKNPTAFYLCASSIAGDGYTFGSGTRLTVV.

The chain carries TRBV27 and TRBJ2-5; D gene unclear. Trimming pared 5 bases from V and 1 base from J, leaving 8 bases between. Germline V lookup: CDR1 MNHEY, CDR2 SMNVEV (reference sequence). The CDR3 totals 13 residues. CDR3 residues: CASSVQSQETQYF. CDR3 sequence (DNA): TGTGCCAGCAGTGTACAGAGCCAAGAGACCCAGTACTTC.

The rearrangement uses TRBV5-1 and TRBJ2-3; TRBD2 matches 13 bases. In germline, CDR1 is SGHRS, CDR2 YFSETQ. CDR3 length: 19 residues. J lost 0 bases, V lost 3 bases, and 10 bases had no gene match. The CDR3 reads CASSSWTSGGLTSTDTQYF. CDR3 nucleotides: TGCGCCAGCAGCTCCTGGACTAGCGGGGGCCTCACTAGCACAGATACGCAGTATTTT.

In this sample, this clone turned up once. The chain couples TRBV19 to TRBJ2-6, with unresolved D. CDR3 size: 16 residues. Deletions cut 1 base from V and 0 bases from J, with 7 bases between. Germline V lookup: CDR1 LNHDA, CDR2 SQIVND (reference sequence). CDR3 region: CASSIVGISGANVLTF. The CDR3 DNA follows: TGTGCCAGTAGTATAGTGGGCATCTCTGGGGCCAACGTCCTGACTTTC.

The chain recombines TRBV9 with TRBJ2-1; D is unresolved. The CDR3 consists of 15 residues. Germline V lookup: CDR1 SGDLS, CDR2 YYNGEE. V was trimmed by 3 bases and J by 0 bases, leaving 10 bases between them. CDR3 nucleotides: TGTGCCAGCAGCGCGAACAGCCTCTCCTACAATGAGCAGTTCTTC. It translates to CASSANSLSYNEQFF. Full variable domain (remainder filled in from reference TRBV9 and TRBJ2-1): DSGVTQTPKHLITATGQRVTLRCSPRSGDLSVYWYQQSLDQGLQFLIQYYNGEERAKGNILERFSAQQFPDLHSELNLSSLELGDSALYFCASSANSLSYNEQFFGPGTRLTVL.

This chain links TRBV24-1 with TRBJ2-3; 7 nucleotides align to TRBD1. Germline V lookup: CDR1 KGHDR, CDR2 SFDVKD. CDR3 size: 15 residues. The V gene end was trimmed by 4 bases and the J gene end by 2 bases; junction bases not matched to a gene: 5. Written as DNA, the CDR3 is TGTGCCACCAGTGACCTACAGGGGAACACAGATACGCAGTATTTT. Protein sequence: CATSDLQGNTDTQYF.

The J gene is TRBJ2-2, the V gene TRBV28, with 15 bases lining up with TRBD2. Germline V gene data show CDR1 as MDHEN and CDR2 as SYDVKM. The CDR3 is 22 amino acids. Germline trimming cut 4 bases from V and 5 bases from J; bases unmatched to any gene: 20. The chain's CDR3 is CASSSAAAGGTGTSGRTGELFF. CDR3 bases: TGTGCCAGCAGTTCTGCCGCGGCGGGGGGCACCGGGACTAGCGGGAGGACCGGGGAGCTGTTTTTT. Supplemented by reference TRBV28 and TRBJ2-2, the full variable domain reads DVKVTQSSRYLVKRTGEKVFLECVQDMDHENMFWYRQDPGLGLRLIYFSYDVKMKEKGDIPEGYSVSREKKERFSLILESASTNQTSMYLCASSSAAAGGTGTSGRTGELFFGEGSRLTVL.

The chain carries TRBV11-2 and TRBJ2-2, with TRBD1 as a possible D gene (6 bases). CDR3 size: 16 residues. Germline CDR1 reads SGHAT; CDR2 reads FQNNGV. V was pared by 5 bases and J by 0 bases, with 13 bases between. CDR3 in DNA: TGTGCCAGCAGCATTCGTAAGGGGGCGAACACCGGGGAGCTGTTTTTT. Translated, it gives CASSIRKGANTGELFF.

The chain joins TRBV18 to TRBJ2-7; D call uncertain. Trimming stripped 2 bases from V and 6 bases from J, with 11 bases between. The CDR3 contains 13 residues. From germline, CDR1 is KGHSH and CDR2 LQKENI. The CDR3 sequence: CASSPYKQAEQYF. CDR3 DNA: TGTGCCAGCTCACCATACAAGCAGGCCGAGCAGTACTTC.

The count of this clone is one. This sequence joins TRBV28 and TRBJ2-7; 13 positions match TRBD2. The V and J ends lost 5 bases and 4 bases, in that order; junction bases with no gene match: 8. Germline V CDR1 and CDR2: MDHEN, SYDVKM. The CDR3 sequence is 16 residues long. The CDR3 nucleotides read TGTGCCAGCAGTCCCCGCGGGACTAGCGGGATGTACGAGCAGTACTTC. Residues: CASSPRGTSGMYEQYF.

The J gene is TRBJ2-7, the V gene TRBV7-2; 8 nucleotides agree with TRBD1. The CDR3 totals 15 residues. The junction had 8 bases not matched to a gene; V was cut back by 5 bases and J by 2 bases. Per germline, CDR1 SGHTA and CDR2 FQGNSA. CDR3 protein: CASSPRGQGPYEQYF. CDR3 bases: TGTGCCAGCAGCCCTCGAGGACAGGGACCCTACGAGCAGTACTTC. The full variable domain, in which reference TRBV7-2 and TRBJ2-7 provide the parts outside the CDR3, is GAGVSQSPSNKVTEKGKDVELRCDPISGHTALYWYRQSLGQGLEFLIYFQGNSAPDKSGLPSDRFSAERTGGSVSTLTIQRTQQEDSAVYLCASSPRGQGPYEQYFGPGTRLTVT.

J is TRBJ1-5 and V is TRBV4-1; D is perhaps TRBD1 (6 bases). CDR3 length equals 13 residues. The V end lost 3 bases, the J end lost 8 bases, and 11 bases lay between the germline ends. From germline, CDR1 is MGHRA and CDR2 YSYEKL. The CDR3 protein is CASSHDRQKPQHF. DNA for the CDR3: TGCGCCAGCAGCCATGACAGGCAGAAGCCCCAGCATTTT.

This chain links TRBV24-1 with TRBJ2-1; TRBD1 agrees at 11 bases. The V gene's germline CDR1 is KGHDR and CDR2 SFDVKD. Trimming cost V 3 bases and J 9 bases; bases outside gene matches: 6. This CDR3 comprises 15 residues. The CDR3 DNA reads as TGTGCCACCAGTGATCCCTGGACAGGGGGCGGTGAGCAGTTCTTC. Translation: CATSDPWTGGGEQFF.

This chain connects TRBV4-1 to TRBJ1-5, with 8 bases matching TRBD1. With V trimmed by 4 bases and J by 3 bases, 5 bases remained unmatched. The CDR3 loop spans 15 amino acids. Germline V gene sequence: CDR1 MGHRA, CDR2 YSYEKL. The CDR3 coding sequence is TGCGCCAGCAGCCCCGGACAGGGACCCAATCAGCCCCAGCATTTT. Protein product: CASSPGQGPNQPQHF.

The chain links TRBV11-2 to TRBJ2-5; weak D call: TRBD1 (5 bases). The CDR3 sequence is 15 residues long. V lost 1 base to trimming and J lost 1 base, with 10 bases between them. Germline CDR1 reads SGHAT; CDR2 reads FQNNGV. The CDR3 sequence is CASSLGYRTQETQYF. Here the CDR3 DNA reads TGTGCCAGCAGCTTAGGTTACAGGACCCAAGAGACCCAGTACTTC.

The count of this clone is one. J is TRBJ2-7 and V is TRBV7-6; 7 nucleotides agree with TRBD2. The CDR3 covers 16 residues. J was trimmed by 3 bases and V by 1 base; bases with no gene match: 9. Germline values: CDR1 SGHVS, CDR2 FNYEAQ. Here the CDR3 reads CASSLVRGGTDYEQYF. The CDR3 DNA sequence: TGTGCCAGCAGCTTAGTGCGGGGAGGGACCGACTACGAGCAGTACTTC. Full variable domain (missing parts from reference TRBV7-6 and TRBJ2-7): GAGVSQSPRYKVTKRGQDVALRCDPISGHVSLYWYRQALGQGPEFLTYFNYEAQQDKSGLPNDRFSAERPEGSISTLTIQRTEQRDSAMYRCASSLVRGGTDYEQYFGPGTRLTVT.

V is TRBV25-1 and J is TRBJ1-6; TRBD1 matches at 11 bases. Per the germline V gene, CDR1 is MGHDK and CDR2 is SYGVNS. This CDR3 comprises 15 residues. Trimming at V came to 3 bases and at J to 7 bases, leaving 2 bases not matched to a gene. The CDR3 DNA reads as TGTGCCAGCAGTGAGGGGACAGGGGGAAATTCACCCCTCCACTTT. It specifies CASSEGTGGNSPLHF.

The J gene is TRBJ2-2, the V gene TRBV3-1 (or the pseudogene TRBV3-2); D remains unclear. The ends were cut back, 4 bases at V and 0 bases at J, with 9 bases in the middle. Looked up from germline, CDR1 is LGHDT and CDR2 is YNNKEL (reference sequence). CDR3 length: 15 residues. The CDR3 DNA reads TGTGCCAGCAGCCTGCCCAGGACGAACACCGGGGAGCTGTTTTTT. Its translation: CASSLPRTNTGELFF.

This clone was picked up one time. V is TRBV5-4 and J is TRBJ1-2; 9 nucleotides align to TRBD1. The CDR3 extends over 17 amino acids. V trimming: 2 bases; J trimming: 3 bases; junction bases outside the gene matches: 11. Germline V gene sequence: CDR1 SGHNT, CDR2 YYREEE (reference sequence). The CDR3 loop is CASSFELGTGSDYGYTF. Here the CDR3 DNA reads TGTGCCAGCAGCTTTGAGCTCGGGACAGGGTCAGACTATGGCTACACCTTC.

V gene TRBV9 combines with J gene TRBJ2-4; tentative D call: TRBD2 (7 bases). From germline, CDR1 is SGDLS and CDR2 YYNGEE. Trimming left V 4 bases short and J 2 bases short, with 19 bases between. The length of the CDR3 is 17 residues. CDR3 DNA: TGTGCCAGCAGCCCCAGAGGAGGGGGGGGAACCAAAAACATTCAGTACTTC. Its protein product is CASSPRGGGGTKNIQYF.

The rearrangement joins TRBV19 to TRBJ1-1; 11 bases match TRBD1. With 3 bases clipped from V and 3 bases from J, the junction kept 3 bases outside the gene matches. Looked up from germline, CDR1 is LNHDA and CDR2 is SQIVND (reference sequence). This CDR3 is 15 amino acids long. CDR3 in DNA: TGTGCCAGTAGTATCCGGGACAGGGGGGACACTGAAGCTTTCTTT. This codes for CASSIRDRGDTEAFF.